This TCR beta chain emerged from a study of T cell changes during pregnancy in multiple sclerosis. Trimming took off 7 bases at V and 2 bases at J, with 6 bases between the two ends. Germline loops: CDR1 MGHDK, CDR2 SYGVNS. CDR3 length equals 12 residues. This clone counts as medium-sized. TCRdb's table, derived via immunoSEQ multiplex PCR, lists solely in-frame clones and lacks some. This table has about 20,000 clones, 88% appearing once. The chain combines TRBV25-1 with TRBJ1-5, with D uncertain. The sample was CD8+ T cells from peripheral blood mononuclear cells, taken after pregnancy. This receptor was identified in a female donor in good health, enrolled as a control in a pregnancy study. As DNA, the CDR3 is TGTGCCAGCAACAGTGGCAATCAGCCCCAGCATTTT. It translates to CASNSGNQPQHF.